This T cell receptor (beta chain) was captured by sequencing in a study of T cells in Graves' hyperthyroidism and ophthalmopathy. TCR beta CDR3 regions were amplified from RNA transcripts. Initially, a first-round RT-PCR of the TCR CDR3 employed the HTBI primer set. TCRdb passed the multiplex PCR reads through MiXCR, listing each CDR3 protein once. Here the sample spans around 450,000 distinct CDR3 sequences, roughly an eighth being singletons. Patients between 18 and 65 years old had hyperthyroidism, newly diagnosed and lasting under 2 months. Criteria for exclusion of patients were uncontrolled infection, other autoimmune disease, pregnancy or lactation. PBMCs were derived from around 10 ml fresh peripheral blood. CDR1 and CDR2 (germline): SGHDN, FVKESK. The CDR3 has 17 residues. V was pared by 3 bases and J by 12 bases, with 17 bases of the junction left unmatched.

Sequenced: blood. The chain combines TRBV14 with TRBJ2-1; 10 positions agree with TRBD1. The receptor comes from a woman aged 18-29 years with Graves' hyperthyroidism. CDR3: CASSQLPGQGSGFRQFF. CDR3 DNA sequence: TGTGCCAGCAGCCAGCTCCCGGGACAGGGGTCGGGCTTTAGGCAGTTCTTC.